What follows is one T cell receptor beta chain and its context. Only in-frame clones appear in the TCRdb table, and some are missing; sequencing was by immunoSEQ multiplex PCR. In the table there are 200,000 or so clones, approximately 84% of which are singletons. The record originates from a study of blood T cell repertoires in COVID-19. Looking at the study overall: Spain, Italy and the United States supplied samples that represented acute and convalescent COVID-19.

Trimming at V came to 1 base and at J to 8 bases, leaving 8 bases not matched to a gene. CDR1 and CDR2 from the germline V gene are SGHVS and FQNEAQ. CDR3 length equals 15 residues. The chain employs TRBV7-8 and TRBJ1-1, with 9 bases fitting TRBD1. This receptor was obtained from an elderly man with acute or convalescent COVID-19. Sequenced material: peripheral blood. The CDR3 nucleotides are TGTGCCAGCAGCTTAGAGGTGACAGGGGGTGTAGAAGCTTTCTTT. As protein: CASSLEVTGGVEAFF. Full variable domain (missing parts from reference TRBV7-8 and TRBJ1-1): GAGVSQSPRYKVAKRGQDVALRCDPISGHVSLFWYQQALGQGPEFLTYFQNEAQLDKSGLPSDRFFAERPEGSVSTLKIQRTQQEDSAVYLCASSLEVTGGVEAFFGQGTRLTVV.